This is a list of T cell receptor beta chains from one sample in a study of T cells after yellow fever vaccination. TCRdb re-analysed the 5' RACE reads in MiXCR, keeping a single row per CDR3 protein. The sample lists about 240,000 distinct CDR3 sequences; roughly 4% were seen once. The source material was PBMCs, sampled 15 days after the yellow fever booster vaccination. The receptors originated from a man between 18 and 29 years old who received the YFV17D yellow fever vaccine. The CDR3 runs from the conserved cysteine through the conserved F or W. D genes are given only for firm matches. Clone size reads once, few, many, or a class if the clone is expanded.

TRBJ2-2	.	TRBV15	many	TGTGCCACCAGCAGAGATCACGTCACCGGGGAGCTGTTTTTT	CATSRDHVTGELFF
TRBJ2-3	TRBD2	TRBV4-3	many	TGCGCCAGCAGCCCGGCGGAGACTAGCGGGGGGTGGACAGATACGCAGTATTTT	CASSPAETSGGWTDTQYF
TRBJ2-7	.	TRBV7-9	many	TGTGCCAGCAGCAGGGACCACGAGCAGTACTTC	CASSRDHEQYF
TRBJ2-1	TRBD2	TRBV20-1	many	TGCAGTGTTCTACCGGGACTACCCTCCAATGAGCAGTTCTTC	CSVLPGLPSNEQFF
TRBJ1-5	.	TRBV6-6	many	TGTGCCGGCGCGGGATTCAATCAGCCCCAGCATTTT	CAGAGFNQPQHF
TRBJ2-3	TRBD2	TRBV20-1	many	TGCAGTGCCCAACAGCGGGGGGGGTCAGATACGCAGTATTTT	CSAQQRGGSDTQYF
TRBJ2-1	TRBD2	TRBV29-1	many	TGCAGCGGGGAACATATCGGGACTATCAATGAGCAGTTCTTC	CSGEHIGTINEQFF
TRBJ1-1	.	TRBV30	many	TGTGCCTGGGAGACGGGGAACACTGAAGCTTTCTTT	CAWETGNTEAFF
TRBJ1-1	.	TRBV5-1	many	TGCGCCAGCAGCTTGGCAGGCCGCCCGAACACTGAAGCTTTCTTT	CASSLAGRPNTEAFF
TRBJ2-7	TRBD2	TRBV27	many	TGTGCCAGCAGGGGGGGGTACGAGCAGTACTTC	CASRGGYEQYF